This T cell receptor (beta chain) was captured in a study of regulatory T cells in long-lasting Graves disease. TCR beta libraries were built with iRepertoire HTBI primers and Arm-PCR of CDR3 regions. MiXCR, applied by TCRdb to the multiplex PCR reads, yields one record per CDR3 protein. The sample contains about 210,000 distinct CDR3 sequences, roughly a fifth of which appear only once. This clonotype was seen only a few times. The time point is: newly diagnosed GD, antithyroid drugs for less than 3 months. Generation of the TCR library employed RNA extracted from PBMCs. CDR3 size: 12 residues. The V gene lost 7 bases and the J gene lost 4 bases, with 11 bases spanning the gap. These records were also assigned to another study, of T cells in Graves' hyperthyroidism and ophthalmopathy. This second study says: The TCR CDR3 first-round RT-PCR relied on the HTBI primer set.

V and J are TRBV12-3 or TRBV12-4 and TRBJ2-7; no definite D call. Sequenced here: peripheral blood mononuclear cells (PBMCs), sampled at new diagnosis, from a patient treated with antithyroid drugs. This receptor was identified in a woman under 40 with Graves disease. The CDR3, as DNA: TGTGCCAGCACCCCTGGAACTTACGAGCAGTACTTC. Translation: CASTPGTYEQYF.